Sequencing of this T cell receptor beta chain was carried out in a study of blood T cell repertoires in COVID-19. On the study more broadly: Samples came from the United States, Italy and Spain, spanning acute and convalescent COVID-19. Sources were T cells, B-cell-depleted T cells, or PBMCs; the material itself was cDNA or gDNA.

Per the original methods: Amplification of reference gene primers was used by the study to estimate nucleated cell counts. Assay: immunoSEQ multiplex PCR; the TCRdb copy retains only in-frame clones and omits some. V, J and clone size are taken as reported in that table, and D and trimming were inferred from the DNA itself. The sample holds approximately 150,000 clones, 75% to 90% seen once. Germline assignment: CDR1 SGHRS and CDR2 YFSETQ. Trimming pared 0 bases from V and 5 bases from J, leaving 11 bases between. The CDR3 has 14 amino acids. Sequenced input: peripheral blood. J is TRBJ1-1 and V is TRBV5-1; perhaps TRBD1 as D (5 bases). The receptor comes from a human donor in a cohort sampled during active COVID-19. CDR3 amino acids: CASSLELRDTEAFF. In nucleotides, the CDR3 is TGCGCCAGCAGCTTGGAACTCAGGGATACTGAAGCTTTCTTT.